The 10 T cell receptor beta chains reported below all come from one sample, sequenced in a study of CD8+CD57+ T cells in acquired aplastic anemia. Sequencing involved patients with CD8+CD57+ cell expansion previously shown by flow cytometry. The template used for profiling TCR beta VDJ and CDR3 was genomic DNA. TCRdb recomputed calls from the reads with MiXCR, one row per CDR3 protein. The sample gives 260,000 or so distinct CDR3 sequences, approximately 80% of which show up once; about two fifths is in the top ten. The sample comprised sorted CD4+, CD8+, or CD8+CD57+ T cells (not recorded which) from PBMCs. These TCRs come from a human donor with aplastic anemia.

The chain links TRBV7-6 to TRBJ2-7, with D possibly TRBD1 on 6 matching bases. Germline V CDR1 and CDR2: SGHVS, FNYEAQ. This CDR3 is 18 amino acids long. Trimming pared 2 bases from V and 4 bases from J, leaving 24 bases between. CDR3 bases: TGTGCCAGCAGCTTACACCACGGGACAAAAGAGACCCAGTACGAGCAGTACGTC. Residues: CASSLHHGTKETQYEQYV.

The chain employs TRBV7-8 and TRBJ1-5; 11 nucleotides line up with TRBD1. CDR3 length: 16 residues. Germline loops: CDR1 SGHVS, CDR2 FQNEAQ. V was clipped by 5 bases and J by 6 bases; unmatched bases: 9. This chain's CDR3 is CASSMTGQGARQPQHF. The DNA of the CDR3 is TGTGCCAGCAGCATGACAGGACAGGGGGCGCGTCAGCCCCAGCATTTT.

Of note for this clonotype: Given the absence of the conserved phenylalanine or tryptophan at the CDR3 end, a read error is likely. No DNA is shown, since the ends of the CDR3 on it are uncertain; the CDR3 is the one TCRdb lists. The chain carries TRBV4-2 and TRBJ2-1; the tabulated D call, TRBD2, remains unverified against the DNA. Looked up from germline, CDR1 is LGHNA and CDR2 is YNFKEQ. The CDR3 is made up of 16 amino acids, end residues included. The CDR3 region is CASSQEPKASGDYEQY.

The chain combines TRBV10-2 with TRBJ2-2, with 8 positions matching TRBD1. The length of the CDR3 is 15 residues. Germline values: CDR1 WSHSY, CDR2 SAAADI. After removal of 4 bases from V and 2 bases from J, the junction contained 3 bases not matched to a gene. The DNA for the CDR3 is TGCGCCAGCAGTGTGGACAGGGAAAACACCGGGGAGCTGTTTTTT. Its protein product is CASSVDRENTGELFF.

The chain employs TRBV19 and TRBJ1-5, with 8 bases identical to TRBD1. There are 13 residues in the CDR3. Germline-derived CDR1 and CDR2 are LNHDA and SQIVND (reference sequence). The trim removed 3 bases at V and 7 bases at J, leaving 2 bases unmatched. CDR3 in amino acids: CASSIRGQQPQHF. The CDR3 DNA sequence: TGTGCCAGTAGTATCAGGGGGCAGCAGCCCCAGCATTTT.

This rearrangement joins TRBV7-8 to TRBJ2-7, with D perhaps matching TRBD1 (6 bases). Per the germline V gene, CDR1 is SGHVS and CDR2 is FQNEAQ. The CDR3 is made up of 18 amino acids. V gave up 3 bases and J gave up 1 base, with 22 bases separating them. For the CDR3, the DNA is TGTGCCAGCAGCTTTCCGGCGGGTCGGACAGCCCTTTCCTACGAGCAGTACGTC. Protein: CASSFPAGRTALSYEQYV.

The rearrangement joins TRBV6-1 to TRBJ1-2; a possible D gene is TRBD1 (5 bases). This CDR3 comprises 12 residues. Trimming removed 6 bases from V and 4 bases from J, with 9 bases in between. CDR1 MNHNS and CDR2 SASEGT come from the germline V gene. This chain's CDR3 is CASSRTGYGYTF. CDR3 nucleotide sequence: TGTGCCAGCAGCCGAACAGGCTATGGCTACACCTTC.

The gene calls are TRBV6-6 and TRBJ1-2; D might be TRBD1 (6 bases). This CDR3 has 14 amino acids. Germline CDR1 MNHNY, CDR2 SVGAGI (reference sequence). The DNA for the CDR3 is TGTGGCACCTACTACGAACAGGGTTTGAATGGCTACACCTTC. This sequence encodes CGTYYEQGLNGYTF.

With respect to this clonotype: It is likely a read error, because the conserved phenylalanine at the end of the CDR3 is missing. The DNA is omitted, as the CDR3 cannot be located on it reliably, and the CDR3 follows TCRdb's listing. V is TRBV7-8 and J is TRBJ1-1. Counting both end residues, the CDR3 totals 13 amino acids. Germline V gives CDR1 SGHVS, CDR2 FQNEAQ. CDR3 in amino acids: CASSFNPGGKALS.

The chain combines TRBV24-1 with TRBJ2-3; D is unclear. Germline V gives CDR1 KGHDR, CDR2 SFDVKD. The V end was cut by 4 bases, the J end by 3 bases, with 7 bases between. The length of the CDR3 is 13 residues. The CDR3 region is CATSDKKTDTQYF. CDR3 in DNA: TGTGCCACCAGTGACAAGAAAACAGATACGCAGTATTTT.